This TCR beta chain was sequenced for a study of response to subunit inactivated influenza vaccine (dated by TCRdb to the late 2010s). At the level of the whole study: The study used deep quantitative T cell receptor repertoire profiling to track responses to a trivalent subunit inactivated influenza vaccine. What the research found in general, with its limitations: The authors suggested that each seasonal influenza vaccination may recruit only a limited number of new T cells.

Turning to this clonotype: Its binding antigen is unknown. Base qualities are not recorded, but no much larger clone differs from it by a single base.

Preparation of the library involved RT-PCR. The sequencer listed for this sample is Illumina HiSeq 2500. In TCRdb, the public reads were trimmed at Q25 with fastp and aligned with MiXCR, with productive beta chains retained. Rows are unified per CDR3 protein, each entry keeping the most common DNA and genes. The sample profile shows 450,000 to 600,000 distinct CDR3 sequences; 6% to 9% of them were found once. The biggest ten clones account for 10% to 15% of the sample. Here V drops 8 bases and J drops 2 bases, and the junction holds 6 bases not matched to any gene. CDR1 ENHRY and CDR2 SYGVKD were looked up in the germline V gene. The CDR3 sequence holds 13 residues, the cysteine and phenylalanine included. Only CDR3 DNA is held: 39 bases, read in frame from base 1.

The TCR originated in a man aged 50 to 69 who received an inactivated influenza vaccine. Donor details come from another sample of the same person, matched by shared clones. Material: PBMCs from blood, obtained less than 30 months after vaccination. This chain joins TRBV10-3 to TRBJ2-7, with TRBD1 matching 7 junction bases. The nucleotide sequence reads TGTGCCATCCAGACAGGGTCCACCTACGAGCAGTACTTC. This yields the protein CAIQTGSTYEQYF.